The present T cell receptor (beta chain) was sequenced within a study of T-cell reconstitution after alpha-beta-depleted transplantation in children. Study findings and constraints: A year had passed since transplant, and T-cell counts and diversity by then came mostly from newly produced T cells. Reportedly, roughly two months post-transplant, alpha-beta T cells arose from several hundred expanded graft clones. Recipient T cells and thymic progenitors that survived were the source of the high TCRbeta diversity seen at day 60 in some patients.

Unique molecular identifiers featured in how the TCRbeta library was prepared. TCRdb re-called the PCR reads with MiXCR, one entry per CDR3 protein. The table includes 700,000 to 950,000 distinct CDR3 sequences, 15% to 20% detected once. This clonotype was seen only a few times. The antigen remains undetermined. J lost 6 bases, V lost 4 bases, and 11 bases had no gene match. The length of the CDR3 is 16 residues. CDR1 and CDR2 (germline): MGHRA, YSYEKL. The clonotype comes from a male patient between 10 and 17 years old who had a stem cell transplant for acute lymphoblastic leukemia, so the T cells may come from the graft donor. The V gene is TRBV4-1, the J gene TRBJ2-1; 8 bases map to TRBD2. This specimen was PBMCs, mostly from graft donor cells, taken 360 days after TCRalphabeta/CD19-depleted stem cell transplant. In DNA form, the CDR3 reads TGCGCCAGCAGCCTCATCACCGGGACTAGTGTCAATGAGCAGTTCTTC. It specifies CASSLITGTSVNEQFF.